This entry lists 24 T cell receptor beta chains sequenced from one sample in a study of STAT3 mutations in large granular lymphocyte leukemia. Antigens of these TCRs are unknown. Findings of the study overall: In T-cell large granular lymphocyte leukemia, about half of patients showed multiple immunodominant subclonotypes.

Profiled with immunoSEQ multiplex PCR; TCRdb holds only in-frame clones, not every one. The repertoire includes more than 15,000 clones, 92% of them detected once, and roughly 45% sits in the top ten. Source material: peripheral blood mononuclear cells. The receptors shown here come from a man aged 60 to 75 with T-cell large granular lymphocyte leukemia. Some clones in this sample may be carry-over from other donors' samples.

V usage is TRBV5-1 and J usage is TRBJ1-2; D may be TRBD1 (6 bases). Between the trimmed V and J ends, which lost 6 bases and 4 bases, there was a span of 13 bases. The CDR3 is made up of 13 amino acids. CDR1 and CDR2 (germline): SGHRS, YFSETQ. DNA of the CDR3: TGCGCCAGCACCATCACAGGGAGCTATGGCTACACCTTC. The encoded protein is CASTITGSYGYTF.

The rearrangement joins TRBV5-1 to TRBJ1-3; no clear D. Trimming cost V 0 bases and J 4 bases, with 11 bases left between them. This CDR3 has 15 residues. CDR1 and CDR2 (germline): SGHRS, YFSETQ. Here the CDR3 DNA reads TGCGCCAGCAGCTTGGGGGCGCTGAGAGGAAACACCATATATTTT. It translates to CASSLGALRGNTIYF.

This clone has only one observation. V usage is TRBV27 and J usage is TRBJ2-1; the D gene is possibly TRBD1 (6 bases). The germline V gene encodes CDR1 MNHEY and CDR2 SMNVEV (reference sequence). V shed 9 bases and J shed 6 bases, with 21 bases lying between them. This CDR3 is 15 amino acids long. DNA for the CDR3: TGTGCCAGGAAGGGGGTGGTGGGATTGAGCAATGAGCAGTTCTTC. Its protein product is CARKGVVGLSNEQFF.

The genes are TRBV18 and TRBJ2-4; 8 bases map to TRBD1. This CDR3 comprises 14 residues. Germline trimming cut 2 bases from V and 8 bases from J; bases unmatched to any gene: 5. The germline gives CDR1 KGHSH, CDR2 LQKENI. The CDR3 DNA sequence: TGTGCCAGCTCACCAGGGACAGGCGGGTACATTCAGTACTTC. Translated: CASSPGTGGYIQYF.

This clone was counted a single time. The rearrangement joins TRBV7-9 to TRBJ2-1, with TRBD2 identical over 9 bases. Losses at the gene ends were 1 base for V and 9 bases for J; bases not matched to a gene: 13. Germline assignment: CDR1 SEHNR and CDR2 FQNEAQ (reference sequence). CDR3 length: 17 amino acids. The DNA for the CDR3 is TGTGCCAGCAGCTTAGGGGGGCGGGAGGGCCGAAGGAGTGAGCAGTTCTTC. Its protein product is CASSLGGREGRRSEQFF.

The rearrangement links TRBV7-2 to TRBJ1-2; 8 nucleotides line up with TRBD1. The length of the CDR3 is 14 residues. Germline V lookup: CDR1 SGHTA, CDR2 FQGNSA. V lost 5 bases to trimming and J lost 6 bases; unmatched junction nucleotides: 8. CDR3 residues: CASSPTGGGNGYTF. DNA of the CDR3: TGTGCCAGCAGCCCTACAGGGGGTGGGAATGGCTACACCTTC.

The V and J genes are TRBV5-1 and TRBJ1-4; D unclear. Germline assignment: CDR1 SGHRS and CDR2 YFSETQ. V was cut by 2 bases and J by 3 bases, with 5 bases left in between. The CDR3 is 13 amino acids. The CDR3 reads CASSFGANEKLFF. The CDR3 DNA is TGCGCCAGCAGCTTTGGTGCTAATGAAAAACTGTTTTTT.

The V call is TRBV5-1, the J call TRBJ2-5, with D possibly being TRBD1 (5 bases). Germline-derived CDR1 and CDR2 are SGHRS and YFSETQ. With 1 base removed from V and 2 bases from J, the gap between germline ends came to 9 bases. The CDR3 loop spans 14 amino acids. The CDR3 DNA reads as TGCGCCAGCAGCTTGATGACAGCACAAGAGACCCAGTACTTC. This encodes CASSLMTAQETQYF.

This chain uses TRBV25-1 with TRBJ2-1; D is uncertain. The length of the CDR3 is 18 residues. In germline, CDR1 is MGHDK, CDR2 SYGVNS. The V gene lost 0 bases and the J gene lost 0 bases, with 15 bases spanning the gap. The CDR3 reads CASSEYRRGPSSYNEQFF. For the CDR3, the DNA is TGTGCCAGCAGTGAATATCGACGAGGCCCTAGCTCCTACAATGAGCAGTTCTTC.

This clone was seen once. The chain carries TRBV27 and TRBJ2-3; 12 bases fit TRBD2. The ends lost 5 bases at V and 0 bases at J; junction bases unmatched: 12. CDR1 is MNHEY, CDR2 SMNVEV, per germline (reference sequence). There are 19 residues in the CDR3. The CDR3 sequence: CASSIYYRGTSGSTDTQYF. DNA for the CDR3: TGTGCCAGCAGTATCTATTACCGCGGGACTAGCGGGAGCACAGATACGCAGTATTTT.

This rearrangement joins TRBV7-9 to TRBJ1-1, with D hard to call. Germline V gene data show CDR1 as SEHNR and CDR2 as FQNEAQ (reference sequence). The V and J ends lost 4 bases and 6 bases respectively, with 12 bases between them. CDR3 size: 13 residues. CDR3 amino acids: CASSSYLFAEAFF. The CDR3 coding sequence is TGTGCCAGCAGCTCCTACTTGTTCGCTGAAGCTTTCTTT.

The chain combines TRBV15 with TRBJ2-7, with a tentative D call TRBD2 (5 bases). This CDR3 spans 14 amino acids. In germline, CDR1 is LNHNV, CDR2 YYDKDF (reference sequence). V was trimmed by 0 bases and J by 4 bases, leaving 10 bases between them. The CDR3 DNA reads TGTGCCACCAGCAGAGAGCGGGCGGGTTACGAGCAGTACTTC. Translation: CATSRERAGYEQYF.

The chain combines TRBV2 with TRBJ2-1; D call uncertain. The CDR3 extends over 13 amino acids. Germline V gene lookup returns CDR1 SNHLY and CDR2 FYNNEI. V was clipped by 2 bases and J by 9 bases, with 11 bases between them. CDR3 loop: CASSEPFGGEQFF. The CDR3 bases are TGTGCCAGCAGTGAACCATTCGGCGGTGAGCAGTTCTTC.

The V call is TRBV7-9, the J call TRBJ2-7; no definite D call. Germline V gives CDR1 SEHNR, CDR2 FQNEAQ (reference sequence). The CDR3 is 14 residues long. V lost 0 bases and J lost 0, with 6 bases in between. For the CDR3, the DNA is TGTGCCAGCAGCTTAGCGCGAGACTCCTACGAGCAGTACTTC. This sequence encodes CASSLARDSYEQYF.

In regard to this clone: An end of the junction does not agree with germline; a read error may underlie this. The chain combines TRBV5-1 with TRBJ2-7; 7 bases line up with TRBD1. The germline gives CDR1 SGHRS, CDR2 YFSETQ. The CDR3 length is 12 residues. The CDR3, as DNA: TGCGCCAGCAGCTTGGAGGGGGCGGCCCGGGTCTTC. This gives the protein CASSLEGAARVF. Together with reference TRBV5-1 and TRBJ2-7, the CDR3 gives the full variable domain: KAGVTQTPRYLIKTRGQQVTLSCSPISGHRSVSWYQQTPGQGLQFLFEYFSETQRNKGNFPGRFSGRQFSNSRSEMNVSTLELGDSALYLCASSLEGAARVFGPGTRLTVT.

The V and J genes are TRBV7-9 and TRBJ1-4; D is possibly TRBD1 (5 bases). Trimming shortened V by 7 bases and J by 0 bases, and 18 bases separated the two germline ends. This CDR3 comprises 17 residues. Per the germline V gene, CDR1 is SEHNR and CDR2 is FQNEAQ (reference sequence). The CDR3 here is CASTGTHLLATNEKLFF. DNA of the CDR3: TGTGCCAGCACCGGGACTCATCTACTTGCAACTAATGAAAAACTGTTTTTT.

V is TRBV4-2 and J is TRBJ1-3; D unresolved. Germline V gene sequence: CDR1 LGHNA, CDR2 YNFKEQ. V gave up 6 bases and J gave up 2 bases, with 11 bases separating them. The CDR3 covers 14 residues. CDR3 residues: CASRKDPPGNTIYF. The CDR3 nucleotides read TGTGCCAGCAGGAAAGATCCCCCTGGAAACACCATATATTTT.

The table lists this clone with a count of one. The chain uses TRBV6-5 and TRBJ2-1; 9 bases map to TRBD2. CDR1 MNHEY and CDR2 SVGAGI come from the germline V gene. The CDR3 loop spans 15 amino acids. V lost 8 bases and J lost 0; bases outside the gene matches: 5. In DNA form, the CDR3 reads TGTGCCAGCGGGCGGGAGGGAAGCTCCTACAATGAGCAGTTCTTC. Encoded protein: CASGREGSSYNEQFF.

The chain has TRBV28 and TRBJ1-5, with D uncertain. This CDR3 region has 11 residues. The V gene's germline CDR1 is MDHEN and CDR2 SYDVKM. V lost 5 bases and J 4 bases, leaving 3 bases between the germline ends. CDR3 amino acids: CASSQNQPQHF. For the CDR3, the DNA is TGTGCCAGCAGTCAGAATCAGCCCCAGCATTTT.

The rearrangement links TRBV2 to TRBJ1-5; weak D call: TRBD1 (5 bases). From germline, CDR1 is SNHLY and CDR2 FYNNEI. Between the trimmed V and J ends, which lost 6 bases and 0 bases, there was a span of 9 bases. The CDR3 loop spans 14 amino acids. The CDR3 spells CASRPGLSNQPQHF. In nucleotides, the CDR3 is TGTGCCAGCAGGCCGGGGCTTAGCAATCAGCCCCAGCATTTT.

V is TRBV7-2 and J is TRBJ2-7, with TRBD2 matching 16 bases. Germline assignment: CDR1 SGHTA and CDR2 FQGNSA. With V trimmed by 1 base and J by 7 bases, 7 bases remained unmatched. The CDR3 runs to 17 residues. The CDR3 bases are TGTGCCAGCAGCTTAGATGCTCCGGGACTAGCGGGAGGGGAGCAGTACTTC. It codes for CASSLDAPGLAGGEQYF.

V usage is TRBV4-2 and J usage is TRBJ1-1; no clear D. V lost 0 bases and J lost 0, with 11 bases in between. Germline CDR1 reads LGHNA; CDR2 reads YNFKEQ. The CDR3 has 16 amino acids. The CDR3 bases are TGTGCCAGCAGCCAAGATTGGCAGATTATGAACACTGAAGCTTTCTTT. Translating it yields CASSQDWQIMNTEAFF.

CDR3 region: CASSSPDTDTQYF. In DNA, the CDR3 is TGCGCCAGCAGCTCCCCAGACACAGATACGCAGTATTTT. The J gene is TRBJ2-3, the V gene TRBV5-1, with no clear D. CDR1 is SGHRS, CDR2 YFSETQ, per germline. The CDR3 length is 13 residues. The V and J ends lost 3 bases and 2 bases respectively, with 7 bases between them.

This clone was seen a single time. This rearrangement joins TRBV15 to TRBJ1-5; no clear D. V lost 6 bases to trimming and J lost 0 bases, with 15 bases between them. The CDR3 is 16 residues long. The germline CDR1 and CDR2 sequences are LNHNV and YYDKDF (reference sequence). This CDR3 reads CATSNGGRASNQPQHF. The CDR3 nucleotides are TGTGCCACCAGTAATGGCGGCAGAGCTAGCAATCAGCCCCAGCATTTT.